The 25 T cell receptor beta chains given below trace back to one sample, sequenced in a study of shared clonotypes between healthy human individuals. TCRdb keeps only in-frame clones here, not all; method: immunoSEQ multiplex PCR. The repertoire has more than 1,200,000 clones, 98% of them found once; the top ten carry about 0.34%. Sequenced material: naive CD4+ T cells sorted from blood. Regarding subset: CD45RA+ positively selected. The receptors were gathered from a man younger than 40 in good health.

CDR3 protein: CASSLGRDTEAFF. The CDR3 DNA sequence: TGCGCCAGCAGCTTGGGAAGGGACACTGAAGCTTTCTTT. The V gene is TRBV5-1, the J gene TRBJ1-1, with D unclear. The CDR3 is 13 amino acids. In germline, CDR1 is SGHRS, CDR2 YFSETQ. V lost 0 bases to trimming and J lost 3 bases, with 6 bases between them.

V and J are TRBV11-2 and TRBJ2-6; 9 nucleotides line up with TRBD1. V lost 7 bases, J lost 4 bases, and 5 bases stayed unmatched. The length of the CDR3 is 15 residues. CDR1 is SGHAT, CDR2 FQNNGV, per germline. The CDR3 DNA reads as TGTGCCAGCAAAAGACAGGGGGTAGGGGCCAACGTCCTGACTTTC. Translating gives CASKRQGVGANVLTF.

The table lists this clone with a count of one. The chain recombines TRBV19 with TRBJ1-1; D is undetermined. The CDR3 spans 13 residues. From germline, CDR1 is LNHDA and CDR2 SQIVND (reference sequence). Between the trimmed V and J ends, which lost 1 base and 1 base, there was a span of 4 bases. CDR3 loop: CASSIVQNTEAFF. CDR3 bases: TGTGCCAGTAGTATAGTTCAGAACACTGAAGCTTTCTTT.

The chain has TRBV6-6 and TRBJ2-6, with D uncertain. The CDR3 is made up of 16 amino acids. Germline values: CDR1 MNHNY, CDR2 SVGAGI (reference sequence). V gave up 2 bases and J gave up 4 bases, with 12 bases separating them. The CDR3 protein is CASSYPTGRGANVLTF. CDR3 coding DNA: TGTGCCAGCAGTTACCCGACCGGACGCGGGGCCAACGTCCTGACTTTC.

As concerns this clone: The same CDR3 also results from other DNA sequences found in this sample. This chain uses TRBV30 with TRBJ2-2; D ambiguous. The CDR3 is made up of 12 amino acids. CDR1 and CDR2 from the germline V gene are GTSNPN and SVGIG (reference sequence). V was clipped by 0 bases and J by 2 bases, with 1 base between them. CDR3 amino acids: CAWSVNTGELFF. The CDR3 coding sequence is TGTGCCTGGAGTGTAAACACCGGGGAGCTGTTTTTT.

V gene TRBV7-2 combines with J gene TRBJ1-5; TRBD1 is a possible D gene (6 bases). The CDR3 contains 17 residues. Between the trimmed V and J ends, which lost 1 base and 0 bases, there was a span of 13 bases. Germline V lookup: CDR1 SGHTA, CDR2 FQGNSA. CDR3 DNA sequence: TGTGCCAGCAGCTTAGACCTACGACAGGATAGCAATCAGCCCCAGCATTTT. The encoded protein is CASSLDLRQDSNQPQHF. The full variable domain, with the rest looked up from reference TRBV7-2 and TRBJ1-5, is GAGVSQSPSNKVTEKGKDVELRCDPISGHTALYWYRQSLGQGLEFLIYFQGNSAPDKSGLPSDRFSAERTGGSVSTLTIQRTQQEDSAVYLCASSLDLRQDSNQPQHFGDGTRLSIL.

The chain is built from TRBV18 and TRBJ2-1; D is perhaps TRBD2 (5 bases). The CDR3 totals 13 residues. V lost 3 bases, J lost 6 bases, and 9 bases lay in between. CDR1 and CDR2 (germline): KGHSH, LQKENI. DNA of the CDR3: TGTGCCAGCTCACCGGGAGAGGTCAATGAGCAGTTCTTC. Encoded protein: CASSPGEVNEQFF. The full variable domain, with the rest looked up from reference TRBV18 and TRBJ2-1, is NAGVMQNPRHLVRRRGQEARLRCSPMKGHSHVYWYRQLPEEGLKFMVYLQKENIIDESGMPKERFSAEFPKEGPSILRIQQVVRGDSAAYFCASSPGEVNEQFFGPGTRLTVL.

The chain's CDR3 is CASSLAISYEQYF. CDR3 nucleotide sequence: TGTGCCAGTAGTCTAGCGATTTCCTACGAGCAGTACTTC. V and J are TRBV19 and TRBJ2-7; TRBD2 is a possible D gene (6 bases). V lost 5 bases, J lost 1 base, and 9 bases lay in between. The CDR3 is 13 residues long. Germline-derived CDR1 and CDR2 are LNHDA and SQIVND (reference sequence).

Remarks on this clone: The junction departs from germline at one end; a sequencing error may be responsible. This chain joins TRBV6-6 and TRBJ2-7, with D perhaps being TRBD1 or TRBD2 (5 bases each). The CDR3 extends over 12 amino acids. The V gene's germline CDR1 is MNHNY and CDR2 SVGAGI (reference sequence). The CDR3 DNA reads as TGTGCCAGCAGTCGGGGCCAGCTGGAGGCTGACTTC. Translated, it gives CASSRGQLEADF.

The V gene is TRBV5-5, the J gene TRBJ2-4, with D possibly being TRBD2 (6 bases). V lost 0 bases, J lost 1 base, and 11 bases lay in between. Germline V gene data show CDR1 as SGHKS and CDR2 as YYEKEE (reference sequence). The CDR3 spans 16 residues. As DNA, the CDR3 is TGTGCCAGCAGCTTGGTACCGGGAGAGGCCAAAAACATTCAGTACTTC. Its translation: CASSLVPGEAKNIQYF.

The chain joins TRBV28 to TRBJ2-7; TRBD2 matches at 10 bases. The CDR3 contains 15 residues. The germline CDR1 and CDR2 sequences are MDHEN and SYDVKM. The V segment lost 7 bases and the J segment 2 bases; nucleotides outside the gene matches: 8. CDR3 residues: CASTPGLAETYEQYF. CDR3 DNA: TGTGCCAGCACCCCTGGACTAGCGGAAACCTACGAGCAGTACTTC.

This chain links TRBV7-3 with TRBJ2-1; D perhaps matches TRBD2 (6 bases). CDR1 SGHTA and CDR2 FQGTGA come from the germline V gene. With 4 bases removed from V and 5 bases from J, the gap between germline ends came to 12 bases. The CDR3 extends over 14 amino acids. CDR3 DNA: TGTGCCAGCAGCTCCCCTAGCGCGGACAATGAGCAGTTCTTC. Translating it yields CASSSPSADNEQFF.

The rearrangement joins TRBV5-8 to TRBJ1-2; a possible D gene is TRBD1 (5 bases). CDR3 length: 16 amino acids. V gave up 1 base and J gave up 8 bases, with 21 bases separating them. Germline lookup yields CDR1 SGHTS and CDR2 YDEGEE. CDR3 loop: CASSLPRFREALGYTF. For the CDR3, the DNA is TGTGCCAGCAGCTTGCCCCGATTCAGGGAGGCGCTGGGCTACACCTTC.

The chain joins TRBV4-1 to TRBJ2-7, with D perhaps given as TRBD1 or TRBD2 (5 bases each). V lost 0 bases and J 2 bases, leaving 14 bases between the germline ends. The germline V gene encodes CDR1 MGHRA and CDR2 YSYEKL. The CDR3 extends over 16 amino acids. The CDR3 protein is CASSQEIGTPTYEQYF. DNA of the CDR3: TGCGCCAGCAGCCAAGAAATAGGGACCCCGACCTACGAGCAGTACTTC.

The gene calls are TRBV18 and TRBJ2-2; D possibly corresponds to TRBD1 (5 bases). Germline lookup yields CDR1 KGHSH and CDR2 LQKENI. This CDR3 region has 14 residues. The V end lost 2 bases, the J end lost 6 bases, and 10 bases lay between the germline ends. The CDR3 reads CASSPSRAAGELFF. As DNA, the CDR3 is TGTGCCAGCTCACCATCCAGGGCCGCCGGGGAGCTGTTTTTT.

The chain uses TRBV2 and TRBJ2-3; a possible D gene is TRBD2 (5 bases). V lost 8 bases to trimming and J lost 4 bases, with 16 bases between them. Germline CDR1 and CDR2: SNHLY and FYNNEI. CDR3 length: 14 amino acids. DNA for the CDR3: TGTGCCAGCGCAGGCGGGTCAATCCCAGATACGCAGTATTTT. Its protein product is CASAGGSIPDTQYF.

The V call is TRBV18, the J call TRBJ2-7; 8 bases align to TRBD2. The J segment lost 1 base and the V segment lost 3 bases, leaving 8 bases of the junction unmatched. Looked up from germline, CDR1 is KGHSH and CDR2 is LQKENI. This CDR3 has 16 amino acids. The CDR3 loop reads CASSPRPSGGSYEQYF. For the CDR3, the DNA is TGTGCCAGCTCACCCCGTCCCAGCGGGGGTTCCTACGAGCAGTACTTC.

The CDR3 sequence: CASSLAPGPEQYF. Written as DNA, the CDR3 is TGTGCCAGCAGTTTAGCCCCCGGGCCCGAGCAGTACTTC. The chain uses TRBV28 and TRBJ2-7, with D hard to call. The CDR3 covers 13 residues. From germline, CDR1 is MDHEN and CDR2 SYDVKM. V lost 2 bases to trimming and J lost 6 bases, with 11 bases between them.

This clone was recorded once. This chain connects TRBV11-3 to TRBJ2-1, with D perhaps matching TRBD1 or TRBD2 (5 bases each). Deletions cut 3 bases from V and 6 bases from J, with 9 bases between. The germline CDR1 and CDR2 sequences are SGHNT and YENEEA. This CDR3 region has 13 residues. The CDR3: CASSLGPINEQFF. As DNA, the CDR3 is TGTGCCAGCAGCTTGGGACCTATCAATGAGCAGTTCTTC.

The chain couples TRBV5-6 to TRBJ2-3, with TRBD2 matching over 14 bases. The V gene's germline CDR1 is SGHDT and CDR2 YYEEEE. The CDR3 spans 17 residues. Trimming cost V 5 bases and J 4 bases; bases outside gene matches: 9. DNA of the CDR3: TGTGCCAGCAGTTCGGGACTAGCGGGAGTTTGGGCAGATACGCAGTATTTT. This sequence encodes CASSSGLAGVWADTQYF.

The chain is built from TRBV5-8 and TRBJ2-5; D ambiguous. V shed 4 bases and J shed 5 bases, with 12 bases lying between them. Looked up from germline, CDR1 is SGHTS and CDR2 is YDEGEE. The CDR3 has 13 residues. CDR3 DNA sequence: TGTGCCAGCAGCCACAGAGTACGGGAGACCCAGTACTTC. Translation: CASSHRVRETQYF.

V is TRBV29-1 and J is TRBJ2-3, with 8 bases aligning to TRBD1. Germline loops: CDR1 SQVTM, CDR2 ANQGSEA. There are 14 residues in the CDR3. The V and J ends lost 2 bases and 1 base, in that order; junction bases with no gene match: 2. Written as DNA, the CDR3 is TGCAGCGTTGAACCGACAGGGGGCACAGATACGCAGTATTTT. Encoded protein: CSVEPTGGTDTQYF.

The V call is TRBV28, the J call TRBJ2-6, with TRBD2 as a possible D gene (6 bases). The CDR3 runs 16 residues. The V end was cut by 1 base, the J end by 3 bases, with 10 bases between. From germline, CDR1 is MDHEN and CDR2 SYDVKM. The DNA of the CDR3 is TGTGCCAGCAGTTTATTTTCCGGGAGTGGGGCCAACGTCCTGACTTTC. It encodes CASSLFSGSGANVLTF.

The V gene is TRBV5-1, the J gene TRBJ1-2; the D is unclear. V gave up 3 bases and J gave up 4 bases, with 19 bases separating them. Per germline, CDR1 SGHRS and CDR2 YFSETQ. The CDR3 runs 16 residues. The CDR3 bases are TGCGCCAGCAGCTCGACGGGAAATGGGCAATCCTATGGCTACACCTTC. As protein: CASSSTGNGQSYGYTF.

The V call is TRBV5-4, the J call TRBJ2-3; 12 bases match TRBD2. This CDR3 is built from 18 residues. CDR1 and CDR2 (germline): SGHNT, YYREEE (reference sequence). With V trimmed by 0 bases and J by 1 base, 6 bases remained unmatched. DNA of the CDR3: TGTGCCAGCAGCTTGGCTTCTAGCGGGAGGGCCCGCACAGATACGCAGTATTTT. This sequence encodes CASSLASSGRARTDTQYF. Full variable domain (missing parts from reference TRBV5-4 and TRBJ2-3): ETGVTQSPTHLIKTRGQQVTLRCSSQSGHNTVSWYQQALGQGPQFIFQYYREEENGRGNFPPRFSGLQFPNYSSELNVNALELDDSALYLCASSLASSGRARTDTQYFGPGTRLTVL.